The 6 T cell receptor beta chains below all came from one sample that was sequenced in a study of blood T cell repertoires in COVID-19. The assay was immunoSEQ multiplex PCR, and TCRdb's table has in-frame clones only and misses some. The table has around 100,000 clones, roughly 80% seen once. The specimen sequenced was peripheral blood. The receptor source for this set is a man between 65 and 85 years old with active or convalescent COVID-19.

This chain uses TRBV6-5 with TRBJ2-3; 8 bases map to TRBD2. V dropped 7 bases and J dropped 2; count of bases not matched to a gene: 8. There are 15 residues in the CDR3. Germline V gene lookup returns CDR1 MNHEY and CDR2 SVGAGI. The CDR3 loop reads CASTEPGGSTDTQYF. DNA for the CDR3: TGTGCCAGCACCGAACCGGGGGGGTCCACAGATACGCAGTATTTT.

The chain employs TRBV10-3 and TRBJ2-5; 7 bases agree with TRBD1. The junction had 6 bases not matched to a gene; V was cut back by 6 bases and J by 2 bases. The germline V gene has CDR1 ENHRY and CDR2 SYGVKD. The CDR3 loop spans 14 amino acids. The CDR3 sequence is CAIRQQGSQETQYF. CDR3 DNA sequence: TGTGCCATCAGACAACAGGGGTCTCAAGAGACCCAGTACTTC.

The chain is built from TRBV28 and TRBJ1-2; D not resolved. Trimming left V 3 bases short and J 7 bases short, with 12 bases between. Germline-derived CDR1 and CDR2 are MDHEN and SYDVKM. The CDR3 covers 13 residues. In nucleotides, the CDR3 is TGTGCCAGCAGTTTTACCGACCGGGGTGGCTACACCTTC. Its translation: CASSFTDRGGYTF.

This clone came up many times. Distinct nucleotide sequences in the sample also encode this CDR3. The rearrangement joins TRBV5-3 to TRBJ2-1; TRBD2 agrees at 14 bases. TRBV5-3 is sorted into the ORF group, with uncertain function. This CDR3 spans 22 amino acids. Trimming removed 1 base from V and 5 bases from J; junction bases left unmatched: 20. The CDR3 DNA reads TGTGCCAGAAGCTTGACAGGGGGGTGCGGGACTAGCGGGAGTCCGGCGGACAATGAGCAGTTCTTC. Protein: CARSLTGGCGTSGSPADNEQFF.

This sequence joins TRBV27 and TRBJ1-5; D gene ambiguous. V was trimmed by 3 bases and J by 6 bases, leaving 12 bases between them. This CDR3 spans 14 amino acids. CDR1 is MNHEY and CDR2 is SMNVEV in the germline V gene (reference sequence). As DNA, the CDR3 is TGTGCCAGCAGTTTTTCCGACGGCGGTCAGCCCCAGCATTTT. It encodes CASSFSDGGQPQHF.

This chain joins TRBV6-5 and TRBJ2-2; D unresolved. Germline-derived CDR1 and CDR2 are MNHEY and SVGAGI. The V and J ends lost 10 bases and 5 bases respectively, with 8 bases between them. The CDR3 has 11 residues. Written as DNA, the CDR3 is TGTGCCACATTGCGAACCGGGGAGCTGTTTTTT. It translates to CATLRTGELFF.